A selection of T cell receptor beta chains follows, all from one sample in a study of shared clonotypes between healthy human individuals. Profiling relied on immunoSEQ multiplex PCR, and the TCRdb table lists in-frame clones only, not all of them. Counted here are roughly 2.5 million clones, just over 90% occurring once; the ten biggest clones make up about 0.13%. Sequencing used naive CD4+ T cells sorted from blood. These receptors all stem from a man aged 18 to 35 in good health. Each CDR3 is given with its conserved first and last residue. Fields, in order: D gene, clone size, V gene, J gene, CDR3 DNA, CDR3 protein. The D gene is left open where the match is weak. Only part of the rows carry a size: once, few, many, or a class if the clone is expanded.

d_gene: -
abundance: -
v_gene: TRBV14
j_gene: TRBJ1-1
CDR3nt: TGTGCCAGCAGCCAAGACCGAGGAAGGCGAGCTTTCTTT
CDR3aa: CASSQDRGRRAFF

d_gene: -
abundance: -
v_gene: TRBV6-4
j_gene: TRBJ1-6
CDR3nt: TGTGCCAGTTGGGGTTCACCCCTCCACTTT
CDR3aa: CASWGSPLHF

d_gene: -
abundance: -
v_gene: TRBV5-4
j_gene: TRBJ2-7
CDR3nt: TGTGCCAGCAGCTTGGATGGGACCTACGAGCAGTACTTC
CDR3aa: CASSLDGTYEQYF

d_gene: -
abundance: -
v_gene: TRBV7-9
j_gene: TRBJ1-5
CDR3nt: TGTGCCAGCAGCCTGACAGGCGTGGGCAATCAGCCCCAGCATTTT
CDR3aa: CASSLTGVGNQPQHF

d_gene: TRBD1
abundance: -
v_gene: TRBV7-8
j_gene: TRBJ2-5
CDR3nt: TGTGCCAGCAGCTTGACATTTCCGGGACAGGGCGCCCAGTACTTC
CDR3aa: CASSLTFPGQGAQYF

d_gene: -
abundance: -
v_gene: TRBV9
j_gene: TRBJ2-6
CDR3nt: TGTGCCAGCAGCTATTCAGGGCCCGGGGCCAACGTCCTGACTTTC
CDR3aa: CASSYSGPGANVLTF

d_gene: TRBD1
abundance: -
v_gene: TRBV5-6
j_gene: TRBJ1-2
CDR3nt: TGTGCCAGCAGACCCTCGGGACAGGGGGTCTATGGCTACACCTTC
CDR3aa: CASRPSGQGVYGYTF

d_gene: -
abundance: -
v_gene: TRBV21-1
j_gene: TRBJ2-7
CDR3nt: TGTGCCAGCAGCAATGTGGACCACGAGCAGTACTTC
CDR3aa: CASSNVDHEQYF

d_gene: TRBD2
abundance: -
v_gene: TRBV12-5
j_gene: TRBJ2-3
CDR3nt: TGTGCTAGTGGTCCCGGACTAGCGGACACAGATACGCAGTATTTT
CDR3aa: CASGPGLADTDTQYF

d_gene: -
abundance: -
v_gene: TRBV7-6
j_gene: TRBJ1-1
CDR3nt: TGTGCCAGCAGCCCCAGAGCAGGCGATTCAGCGGACACTGAAGCTTTCTTT
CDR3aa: CASSPRAGDSADTEAFF

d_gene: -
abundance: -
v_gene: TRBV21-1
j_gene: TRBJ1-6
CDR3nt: TGTGCCAGCCCCGCCGGGAAGAGCTCCTATAATTCACCCCTCCACTTT
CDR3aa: CASPAGKSSYNSPLHF

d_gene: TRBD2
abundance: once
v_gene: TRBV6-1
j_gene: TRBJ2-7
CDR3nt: TGTGCCAGCAGTACCCTGGCGGGGGGAATGGGGCAGTACTTC
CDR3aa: CASSTLAGGMGQYF

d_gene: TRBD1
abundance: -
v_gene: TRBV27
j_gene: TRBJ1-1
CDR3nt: TGTGCCAGCAGTCCCATCAACAGGGGGGCTGAAGCTTTCTTT
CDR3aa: CASSPINRGAEAFF

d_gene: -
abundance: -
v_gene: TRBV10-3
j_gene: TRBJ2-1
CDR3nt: TGTGCCATCGGTGACCCACCGCCAAATGAGCAGTTCTTC
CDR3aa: CAIGDPPPNEQFF

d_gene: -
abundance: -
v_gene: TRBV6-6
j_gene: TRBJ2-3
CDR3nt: TGTGCCAGCAGGGGGGCTAGCACAGATACGCAGTATTTT
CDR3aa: CASRGASTDTQYF

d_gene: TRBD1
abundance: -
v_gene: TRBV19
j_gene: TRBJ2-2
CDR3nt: TGTGCCAGTAGCAGGGGGTGGGACACCGGGGAGCTGTTTTTT
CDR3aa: CASSRGWDTGELFF

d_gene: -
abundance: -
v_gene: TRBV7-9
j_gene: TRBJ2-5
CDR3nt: TGTGCCAGCAGCTTTCTAGCGATAGAAGAGACCCAGTACTTC
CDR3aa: CASSFLAIEETQYF

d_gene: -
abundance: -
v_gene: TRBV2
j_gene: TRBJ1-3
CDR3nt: TGTGCCAGCAGTGACCTGGGCGGAAGTGGAAACACCATATATTTT
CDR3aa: CASSDLGGSGNTIYF

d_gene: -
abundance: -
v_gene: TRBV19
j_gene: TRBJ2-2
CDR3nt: TGTGCCAGTAGTATATATCCAGGGGGGACCTCCGGGGAGCTGTTTTTT
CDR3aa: CASSIYPGGTSGELFF

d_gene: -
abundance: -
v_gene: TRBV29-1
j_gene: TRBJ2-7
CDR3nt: TGCAGCGTAGGATTCGAGGTCGCCGAGCAGTACTTC
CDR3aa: CSVGFEVAEQYF

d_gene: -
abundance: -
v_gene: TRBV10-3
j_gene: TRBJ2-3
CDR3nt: TGTGCCATCAGTCTCCGGGACGGTAGCACAGATACGCAGTATTTT
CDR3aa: CAISLRDGSTDTQYF

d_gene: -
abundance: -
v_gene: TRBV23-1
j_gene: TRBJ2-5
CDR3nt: TGCGCCAGCGGTGCTCGTCTAAGTGAAGAGACCCAGTACTTC
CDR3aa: CASGARLSEETQYF

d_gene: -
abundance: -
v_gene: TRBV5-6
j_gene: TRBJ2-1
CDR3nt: TGTGCCAGCGGCGCCAGGGGCTCCTTCAATGAGCAGTTCTTC
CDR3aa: CASGARGSFNEQFF

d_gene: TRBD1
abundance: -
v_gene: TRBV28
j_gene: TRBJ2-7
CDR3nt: TGTGCCAGCAGTGGACAGGGGTTGGTAAGCTTC
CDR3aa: CASSGQGLVSF

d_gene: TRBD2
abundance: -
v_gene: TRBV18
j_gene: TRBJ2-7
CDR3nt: TGTGCCAGCTCCCCGGCGGGGGGTTACGAGCAGTACTTC
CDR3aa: CASSPAGGYEQYF

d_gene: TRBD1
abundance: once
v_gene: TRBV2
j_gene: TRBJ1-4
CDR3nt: TGTGCCAGCAGGGGACAGGGGGCGCCCCGTGAAAAACTGTTTTTT
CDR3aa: CASRGQGAPREKLFF

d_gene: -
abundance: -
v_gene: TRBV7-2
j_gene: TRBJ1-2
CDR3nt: TGTGCCAGCGGTAAACTAGATGGCTACACCTTC
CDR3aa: CASGKLDGYTF

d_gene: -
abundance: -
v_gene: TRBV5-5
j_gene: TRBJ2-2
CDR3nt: TGTGCCAGCAGCTTGTCGGTCACCGGGGAGCTGTTTTTT
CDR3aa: CASSLSVTGELFF

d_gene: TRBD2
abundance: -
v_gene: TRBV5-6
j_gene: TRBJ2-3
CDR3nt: TGTGCCAGCGGCGGACTAGCGGGGACGCTGGATACGCAGTATTTT
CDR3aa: CASGGLAGTLDTQYF

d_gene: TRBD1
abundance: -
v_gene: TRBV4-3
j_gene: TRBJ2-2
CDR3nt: TGCGCCAGCAGCCGACAGGGGGCGCGGGGCACCGGGGAGCTGTTTTTT
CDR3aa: CASSRQGARGTGELFF

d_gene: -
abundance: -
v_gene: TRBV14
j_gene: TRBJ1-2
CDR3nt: TGTGCCAGCAGCCAAGATCCCCGGAGGGGACTAAACTATGGCTACACCTTC
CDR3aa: CASSQDPRRGLNYGYTF

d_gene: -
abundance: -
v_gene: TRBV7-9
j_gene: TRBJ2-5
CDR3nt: TGTGCCAGCAGCTTAGATTTGGGCGCGCAGTACTTC
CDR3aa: CASSLDLGAQYF

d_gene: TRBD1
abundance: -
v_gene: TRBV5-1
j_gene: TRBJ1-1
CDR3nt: TGCGCCAGCAGCTTTCAGGGGGCTTTTATCGGGAATGAAGCTTTCTTT
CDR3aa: CASSFQGAFIGNEAFF

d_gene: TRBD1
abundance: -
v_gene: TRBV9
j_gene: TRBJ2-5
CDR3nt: TGTGCCAGCAGCGTAGTACCGACAGGGCCAGGGGAGACCCAGTACTTC
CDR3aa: CASSVVPTGPGETQYF

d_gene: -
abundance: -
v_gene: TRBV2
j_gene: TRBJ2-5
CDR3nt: TGTGCCAGCACCGGGACGGCCACGGGCGAGACCCAGTACTTC
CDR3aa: CASTGTATGETQYF

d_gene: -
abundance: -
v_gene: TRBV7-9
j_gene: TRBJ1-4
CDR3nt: TGTGCCAGCAGCTTAGCGCCGGCCAGGGGAACTAATGAAAAACTGTTTTTT
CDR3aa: CASSLAPARGTNEKLFF

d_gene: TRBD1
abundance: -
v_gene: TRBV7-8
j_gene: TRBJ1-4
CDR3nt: TGTGCCAGCAGCCCCGGACAGGGCGGTGAAAAACTGTTTTTT
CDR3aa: CASSPGQGGEKLFF

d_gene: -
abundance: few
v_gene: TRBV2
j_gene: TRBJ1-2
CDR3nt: TGTGCCAGCAGTGATCGGGGATATGGCTACACCTTC
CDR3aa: CASSDRGYGYTF

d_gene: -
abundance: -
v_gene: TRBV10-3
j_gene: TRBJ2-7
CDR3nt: TGTGCCATCAGTGACAGCCTTTACGAGCAGTACTTC
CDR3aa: CAISDSLYEQYF

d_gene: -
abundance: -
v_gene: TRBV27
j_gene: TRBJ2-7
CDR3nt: TGTGCCAGCAGTTTATGGGTCCAGGGAACCTACGAGCAGTACTTC
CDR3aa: CASSLWVQGTYEQYF

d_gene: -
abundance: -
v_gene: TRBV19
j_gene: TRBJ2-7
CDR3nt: TGTGCCACCCGCAGGGGGGCGAACTACGAGCAGTACTTC
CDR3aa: CATRRGANYEQYF

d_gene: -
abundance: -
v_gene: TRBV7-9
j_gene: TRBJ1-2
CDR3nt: TGTGCCAGCAGCTTAGCTTCCGGGACGGTCTATGGCTACACCTTC
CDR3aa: CASSLASGTVYGYTF

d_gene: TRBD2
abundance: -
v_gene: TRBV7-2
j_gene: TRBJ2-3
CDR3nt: TGTGCCAGCAGCCAAACTAGCGGGAGAAAAGATACGCAGTATTTT
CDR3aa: CASSQTSGRKDTQYF

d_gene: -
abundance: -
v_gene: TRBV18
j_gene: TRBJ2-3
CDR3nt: TGTGCCAGCTCACCAGTGCGACAGTCAAGAACAGATACGCAGTATTTT
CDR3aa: CASSPVRQSRTDTQYF

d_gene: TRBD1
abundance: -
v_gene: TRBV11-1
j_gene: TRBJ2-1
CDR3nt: TGTGCCAGCAGCTTAGATCGTGACAGGGGGCAAGCAAGGTACAATGAGCAGTTCTTC
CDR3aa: CASSLDRDRGQARYNEQFF

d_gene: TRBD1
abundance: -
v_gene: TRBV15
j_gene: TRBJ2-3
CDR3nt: TGTGCCACCAGCAGAGATGCAGGGGGCGATACGCAGTATTTT
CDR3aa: CATSRDAGGDTQYF

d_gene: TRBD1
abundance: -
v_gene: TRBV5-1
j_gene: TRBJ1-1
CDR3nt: TGCGCCAGCAGCCTGGAGGGGACAGGGAGAGAGGGAGCTTTCTTT
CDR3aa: CASSLEGTGREGAFF

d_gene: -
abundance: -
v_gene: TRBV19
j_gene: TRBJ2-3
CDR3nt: TGTGCCAGTAGTATGGCGGGACTCACACGGGGTACGCAGTATTTT
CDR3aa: CASSMAGLTRGTQYF

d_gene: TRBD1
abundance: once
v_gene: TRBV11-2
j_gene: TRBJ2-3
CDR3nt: TGTGCCAGTAGCTTCGGACAGGTCACAGATACGCAGTATTTT
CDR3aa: CASSFGQVTDTQYF

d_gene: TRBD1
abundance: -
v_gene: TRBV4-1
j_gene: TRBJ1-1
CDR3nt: TGCGCCAGCAGATCATGGACAGGGAAGGACACTGAAGCTTTCTTT
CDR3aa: CASRSWTGKDTEAFF

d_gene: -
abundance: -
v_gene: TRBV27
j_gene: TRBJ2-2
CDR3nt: TGTGCCAGCAGTTATACAGGGTGGACCGGGGAGCTGTTTTTT
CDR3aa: CASSYTGWTGELFF

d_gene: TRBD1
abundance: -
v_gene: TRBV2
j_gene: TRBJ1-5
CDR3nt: TGTGCCAGCAGGAGTACAGGGGATAGCCAGCCCCAGCATTTT
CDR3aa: CASRSTGDSQPQHF

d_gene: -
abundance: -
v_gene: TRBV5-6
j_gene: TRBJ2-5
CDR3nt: TGTGCCAGCAGCTTGGGCCAACAAGAGACCCAGTACTTC
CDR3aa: CASSLGQQETQYF

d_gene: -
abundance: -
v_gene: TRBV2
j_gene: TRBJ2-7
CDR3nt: TGTGCCAGCAGTCCGCACTCCTACGAGCAGTACTTC
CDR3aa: CASSPHSYEQYF

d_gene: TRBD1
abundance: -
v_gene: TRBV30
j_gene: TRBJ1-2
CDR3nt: TGTGCCTGGGCCCATGACAGGGACTATGGCTACACCTTC
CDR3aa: CAWAHDRDYGYTF

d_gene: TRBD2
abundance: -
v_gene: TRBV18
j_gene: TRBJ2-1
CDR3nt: TGTGCCAGCTCATCGCGGGGGGCTGGTTCCGACAGCTCCTACAATGAGCAGTTCTTC
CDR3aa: CASSSRGAGSDSSYNEQFF

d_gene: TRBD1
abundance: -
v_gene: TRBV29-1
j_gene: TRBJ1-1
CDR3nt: TGCAGCGCCCACAGGGGAACAACTGAAGCTTTCTTT
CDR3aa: CSAHRGTTEAFF

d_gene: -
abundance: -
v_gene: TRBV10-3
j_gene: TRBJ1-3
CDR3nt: TGTGCCATCAGAACCGGCATCTCTGGAAACACCATATATTTT
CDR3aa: CAIRTGISGNTIYF

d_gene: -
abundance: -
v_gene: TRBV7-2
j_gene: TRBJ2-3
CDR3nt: TGTGCCAGCAGCTTAGAAAAGGCGGCGGGATTCACAGATACGCAGTATTTT
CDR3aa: CASSLEKAAGFTDTQYF

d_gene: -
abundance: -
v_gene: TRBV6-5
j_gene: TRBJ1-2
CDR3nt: TGTGCCAGCAGTTACGACGGGTGGTCTGGCTACACCTTC
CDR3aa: CASSYDGWSGYTF